Presented here are 27 T cell receptor beta chains from one specimen sequenced in a study of CD4 T cells in relation to SARS-CoV-2 and coronaviruses. Sequenced by immunoSEQ multiplex PCR; TCRdb stores in-frame clones only, minus some. The sample carries some 28,000 clones, 70% to 80% recorded once. The antigens of these receptors remain unknown. Unexposed donor CD4+ T cells date from about 2011-2019, before the COVID-19 pandemic. Isolation of CD4+ T cells took place after around eleven days in culture. The material sequenced was CD4+ T cells from PBMCs, cultured in vitro. Source of these receptors: a human donor in good health.

This chain connects TRBV7-2 to TRBJ2-7, with 8 positions matching TRBD1. The V and J ends lost 2 bases and 2 bases, in that order; junction bases with no gene match: 2. Germline CDR1 SGHTA, CDR2 FQGNSA. This CDR3 is built from 14 residues. DNA for the CDR3: TGTGCCAGCAGCTTAACGACAGGGGCCTACGAGCAGTACTTC. Amino acids: CASSLTTGAYEQYF.

The gene calls are TRBV7-9 and TRBJ1-2; D ambiguous. This CDR3 is built from 13 residues. CDR1 and CDR2 (germline): SEHNR, FQNEAQ (reference sequence). V was trimmed by 5 bases and J by 8 bases, leaving 15 bases between them. Written as DNA, the CDR3 is TGTGCCAGCAGCAGACCCACGGCTCGGGGCTACACCTTC. Its translation is CASSRPTARGYTF.

The chain recombines TRBV5-1 with TRBJ2-3; a weak D match, TRBD2 (5 bases). The CDR3 covers 16 residues. CDR1 is SGHRS, CDR2 YFSETQ, per germline. Trimming stripped 2 bases from V and 5 bases from J, with 18 bases between. In nucleotides, the CDR3 is TGCGCCAGCAGCTTTCAGAGCGGAGCGCCCGAAGATACGCAGTATTTT. Encoded protein: CASSFQSGAPEDTQYF.

V usage is TRBV7-9 and J usage is TRBJ2-7, with 7 bases that match TRBD2. The CDR3 covers 14 residues. Trimming removed 7 bases from V and 2 bases from J; junction bases left unmatched: 8. Germline CDR1 SEHNR, CDR2 FQNEAQ (reference sequence). CDR3 coding DNA: TGTGCCAGCACCCGACGGGGGGACCCCTACGAGCAGTACTTC. Its translation: CASTRRGDPYEQYF.

This chain connects TRBV7-8 to TRBJ2-2; D ambiguous. The CDR3 sequence is 15 residues long. Looked up from germline, CDR1 is SGHVS and CDR2 is FQNEAQ. Trimming stripped 0 bases from V and 6 bases from J, with 11 bases between. CDR3 DNA sequence: TGTGCCAGCAGCTTAGCGCCAGCCCCGGCCGGGGAGCTGTTTTTT. It encodes CASSLAPAPAGELFF.

A word on this clone: The identical CDR3 is also encoded by other nucleotide sequences in the sample. The chain combines TRBV6-5 with TRBJ1-1; possible D gene TRBD1, 5 bases. Between the trimmed V and J ends, which lost 7 bases and 1 base, there was a span of 10 bases. Germline CDR1 is MNHEY and CDR2 is SVGAGI. CDR3 size: 13 residues. CDR3 nucleotides: TGTGCCAGCACCACGGGGGAGAACACTGAAGCTTTCTTT. Its translation is CASTTGENTEAFF.

Only a few counts were recorded for this clone. The CDR3 bases are TGTGCCAGCAGCTCCGCTGACATATCCTATGGCTACACCTTC. The encoded protein is CASSSADISYGYTF. The chain has TRBV7-9 and TRBJ1-2; D gene unclear. Between the trimmed V and J ends, which lost 4 bases and 4 bases, there was a span of 13 bases. The CDR3 runs 14 residues. The germline gives CDR1 SEHNR, CDR2 FQNEAQ (reference sequence). Together with reference TRBV7-9 and TRBJ1-2, the CDR3 gives the full variable domain: DTGVSQNPRHKITKRGQNVTFRCDPISEHNRLYWYRQTLGQGPEFLTYFQNEAQLEKSRLLSDRFSAERPKGSFSTLEIQRTEQGDSAMYLCASSSADISYGYTFGSGTRLTVV.

This clone was detected a few times. The chain employs TRBV9 and TRBJ2-2; the match to TRBD2 covers 12 bases. V was clipped by 4 bases and J by 7 bases; unmatched bases: 8. CDR3 length equals 16 residues. CDR1 and CDR2 from the germline V gene are SGDLS and YYNGEE. CDR3 nucleotide sequence: TGTGCCAGCAGCCCCCCTAGCGGGAGGGCCGACGGGGAGCTGTTTTTT. It is translated as CASSPPSGRADGELFF.

This clone was recorded once. The chain combines TRBV7-9 with TRBJ2-1; 8 bases are shared with TRBD2. The germline gives CDR1 SEHNR, CDR2 FQNEAQ (reference sequence). The CDR3 length is 14 residues. J gave up 5 bases and V 5 bases, and 5 bases lay outside the gene matches. This chain's CDR3 is CASSRLAQHNEQFF. The CDR3 bases are TGTGCCAGCAGCCGACTAGCGCAGCACAATGAGCAGTTCTTC.

The rearrangement links TRBV4-3 to TRBJ1-2; TRBD1 is a possible D gene (5 bases). Germline lookup yields CDR1 LGHNA and CDR2 YSLEER. The CDR3 consists of 15 residues. The ends were cut back, 0 bases at V and 4 bases at J, with 12 bases in the middle. For the CDR3, the DNA is TGCGCCAGCAGCCAAGAGGGGCAGGGTACCTATGGCTACACCTTC. Its protein is CASSQEGQGTYGYTF.

V and J are TRBV19 and TRBJ1-1; possibly TRBD1 for D (6 bases). CDR3 length equals 14 residues. V was shortened by 5 bases and J by 2 bases, with 12 bases between the two germline ends. Looked up from germline, CDR1 is LNHDA and CDR2 is SQIVND (reference sequence). The CDR3: CASSEGTFNTEAFF. CDR3 coding DNA: TGTGCCAGTAGTGAGGGGACATTTAACACTGAAGCTTTCTTT. Variable domain in full (rest from reference TRBV19 and TRBJ1-1): DGGITQSPKYLFRKEGQNVTLSCEQNLNHDAMYWYRQDPGQGLRLIYYSQIVNDFQKGDIAEGYSVSREKKESFPLTVTSAQKNPTAFYLCASSEGTFNTEAFFGQGTRLTVV.

The chain has TRBV7-8 and TRBJ2-7; D possibly matches TRBD1 or TRBD2 (5 bases each). This CDR3 region has 15 residues. Germline V lookup: CDR1 SGHVS, CDR2 FQNEAQ. V was trimmed by 1 base and J by 0 bases, leaving 10 bases between them. The CDR3: CASSLEGRVSYEQYF. CDR3 in DNA: TGTGCCAGCAGCTTAGAGGGGCGGGTCTCCTACGAGCAGTACTTC.

V usage is TRBV20-1 and J usage is TRBJ1-1, with D unresolved. Trimming shortened V by 3 bases and J by 5 bases, and 10 bases separated the two germline ends. CDR3 length equals 12 residues. Germline assignment: CDR1 DFQATT and CDR2 SNEGSKA (reference sequence). CDR3 in amino acids: CSASSMGTEAFF. In nucleotides, the CDR3 is TGCAGTGCTAGTAGTATGGGGACTGAAGCTTTCTTT.

The rearrangement uses TRBV5-1 and TRBJ2-1; 9 bases fit TRBD2. This CDR3 region has 16 residues. The V segment lost 1 base and the J segment 7 bases; nucleotides outside the gene matches: 9. Germline values: CDR1 SGHRS, CDR2 YFSETQ. The CDR3 nucleotides are TGCGCCAGCAGCTTGAGGGCTAGCGGGGATGGTAATGAGCAGTTCTTC. It specifies CASSLRASGDGNEQFF.

The J gene is TRBJ2-1, the V gene TRBV27; D not certain. The CDR3 is made up of 16 amino acids. V lost 5 bases, J lost 4 bases, and 18 bases lay in between. Germline V gives CDR1 MNHEY, CDR2 SMNVEV (reference sequence). The DNA for the CDR3 is TGTGCCAGCAGTCCCTGGATCTCCGACTTATACAATGAGCAGTTCTTC. Translated, it gives CASSPWISDLYNEQFF.

J is TRBJ1-1 and V is TRBV7-8; 9 bases fit TRBD1. V lost 5 bases to trimming and J lost 7 bases; unmatched junction nucleotides: 17. Germline loops: CDR1 SGHVS, CDR2 FQNEAQ. The CDR3 is made up of 17 amino acids. The CDR3 reads CASSMAGQGGPRGEAFF. The CDR3 DNA sequence: TGTGCCAGCAGCATGGCGGGACAGGGCGGGCCTCGGGGTGAAGCTTTCTTT.

This chain uses TRBV7-9 with TRBJ2-7; TRBD2 might be the D (7 bases). The length of the CDR3 is 14 residues. V lost 7 bases and J 2 bases, leaving 15 bases between the germline ends. Germline-derived CDR1 and CDR2 are SEHNR and FQNEAQ (reference sequence). CDR3 protein: CASTEGGETYEQYF. In nucleotides, the CDR3 is TGTGCCAGCACCGAAGGGGGGGAAACCTACGAGCAGTACTTC.

The V gene is TRBV3-1 (or the pseudogene TRBV3-2), the J gene TRBJ1-4; unclear D gene. V dropped 1 base and J dropped 8 bases, with 8 bases sitting between them. CDR1 is LGHDT and CDR2 is YNNKEL in the germline V gene (reference sequence). CDR3 length: 13 residues. CDR3 protein: CASSQALDEKLFF. The CDR3 region has the DNA TGTGCCAGCAGCCAAGCCTTGGACGAAAAACTGTTTTTT.

The V and J genes are TRBV18 and TRBJ2-7, with TRBD1 matching over 9 bases. Germline values: CDR1 KGHSH, CDR2 LQKENI. The trim removed 4 bases at V and 3 bases at J, leaving 7 bases unmatched. The CDR3 sequence is 15 residues long. CDR3: CASSLTRDRDYEQYF. The CDR3, as DNA: TGTGCCAGCTCACTCACCCGGGACAGGGACTACGAGCAGTACTTC.

The chain couples TRBV2 to TRBJ2-7, with D possibly being TRBD1 (6 bases). Trimming took 4 bases from V and 7 from J, leaving 14 bases between them. The CDR3 is 13 residues long. Germline V gene data show CDR1 as SNHLY and CDR2 as FYNNEI. CDR3 loop: CASSADSLGEQYF. The CDR3 DNA sequence: TGTGCCAGCAGTGCGGACAGCCTGGGAGAGCAGTACTTC.

This clone came up a few times. The rearrangement uses TRBV6-2 or TRBV6-3 and TRBJ2-2; 7 bases are shared with TRBD2. CDR1 MNHEY and CDR2 SVGEGT come from the germline V gene. The length of the CDR3 is 15 residues. V lost 2 bases, J lost 4 bases, and 4 bases stayed unmatched. As DNA, the CDR3 is TGTGCCAGCAGTTACATGGCTAGCGGCACCGGGGAGCTGTTTTTT. Protein: CASSYMASGTGELFF.

The chain joins TRBV6-5 to TRBJ2-7; 11 bases match TRBD2. Germline CDR1 is MNHEY and CDR2 is SVGAGI. Losses at the gene ends were 7 bases for V and 5 bases for J; bases not matched to a gene: 7. The CDR3 spans 14 residues. Here the CDR3 reads CASMASGGPHEQYF. The CDR3, as DNA: TGTGCCAGCATGGCTAGCGGGGGGCCCCACGAGCAGTACTTC.

The rearrangement links TRBV5-1 to TRBJ2-5, with TRBD2 identical over 8 bases. Germline V gene data show CDR1 as SGHRS and CDR2 as YFSETQ. There are 13 residues in the CDR3. With V trimmed by 5 bases and J by 2 bases, 2 bases remained unmatched. CDR3 nucleotides: TGCGCCAGCAGACTAGCGGCTCAAGAGACCCAGTACTTC. Its translation is CASRLAAQETQYF.

The chain joins TRBV11-2 to TRBJ2-1; 8 nucleotides line up with TRBD2. Per germline, CDR1 SGHAT and CDR2 FQNNGV. CDR3 size: 13 residues. With V trimmed by 3 bases and J by 9 bases, 4 bases remained unmatched. The CDR3 here is CASSFGGAIEQFF. CDR3 in DNA: TGTGCCAGCAGCTTCGGGGGGGCTATTGAGCAGTTCTTC.

This clone was seen only once. The V call is TRBV6-2 or TRBV6-3, the J call TRBJ2-6, with D perhaps TRBD2 (5 bases). The CDR3 consists of 15 residues. CDR1 and CDR2 (germline): MNHEY, SVGEGT. Trimming left V 5 bases short and J 0 bases short, with 8 bases between. The CDR3: CASSRRGSGANVLTF. In DNA, the CDR3 is TGTGCCAGCAGTAGACGGGGCTCTGGGGCCAACGTCCTGACTTTC.

The chain links TRBV5-1 to TRBJ2-3; D possibly uses TRBD1 or TRBD2 (6 bases each). Germline loops: CDR1 SGHRS, CDR2 YFSETQ. The CDR3 is made up of 14 amino acids. V was cut by 8 bases and J by 0 bases, with 13 bases left in between. CDR3 sequence: CASKRGDSTDTQYF. CDR3 DNA: TGCGCCAGTAAGAGGGGGGATAGCACAGATACGCAGTATTTT.

The chain combines TRBV2 with TRBJ1-5; D is unresolved. V shed 1 base and J shed 2 bases, with 9 bases lying between them. This CDR3 is 15 amino acids long. Germline V CDR1 and CDR2: SNHLY, FYNNEI. The CDR3 region is CASSEVGVGNQPQHF. The CDR3 DNA reads as TGTGCCAGCAGTGAAGTGGGTGTTGGCAATCAGCCCCAGCATTTT.